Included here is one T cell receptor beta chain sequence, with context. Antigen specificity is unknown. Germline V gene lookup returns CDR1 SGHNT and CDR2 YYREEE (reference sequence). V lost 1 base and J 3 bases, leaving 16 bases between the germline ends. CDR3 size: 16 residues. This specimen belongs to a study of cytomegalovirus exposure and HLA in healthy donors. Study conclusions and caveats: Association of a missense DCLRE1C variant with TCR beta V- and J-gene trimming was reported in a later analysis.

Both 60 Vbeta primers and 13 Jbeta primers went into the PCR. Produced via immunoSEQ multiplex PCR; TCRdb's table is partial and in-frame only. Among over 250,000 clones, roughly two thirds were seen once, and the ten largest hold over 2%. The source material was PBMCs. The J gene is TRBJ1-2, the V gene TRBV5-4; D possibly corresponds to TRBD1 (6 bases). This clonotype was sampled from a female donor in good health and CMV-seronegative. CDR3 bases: TGTGCCAGCAGCTTGTGGGGAGCGGGGGGCTACTATGGCTACACCTTC. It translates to CASSLWGAGGYYGYTF.